A single T cell receptor (beta chain) is shown here with its context. Antigen unknown. This sample was included in a study of a mutant IDH1 vaccine in newly diagnosed glioma. For the study at large: Previous treatment comprised radiotherapy, temozolomide, or both, mostly both.

Sample time point: week 5, during vaccination. Mutant IDH1 20-mer peptide, at 300 ug, made up each vaccine dose, with topical imiquimod. TCRdb's copy holds only in-frame clones and misses some; the assay was immunoSEQ multiplex PCR. The sample comprises about 75,000 clones, over 75% of which are singletons, and under 0.7% rests with the top ten. This CDR3 is 12 amino acids long. V was clipped by 7 bases and J by 8 bases; unmatched bases: 8. Germline CDR1 and CDR2: MNHNS and SASEGT. This sequence joins TRBV6-1 and TRBJ2-7; 7 nucleotides align to TRBD2. This receptor was taken from a woman aged 45 to 65 with glioma. The specimen comprised PBMCs, sampled from a glioma patient whose treatment included an IDH1 peptide vaccine. CDR3 sequence (DNA): TGTGCCAGCACTCCAGGGAGGGGTAAGCAGTACTTC. This encodes CASTPGRGKQYF.